This note documents a single TCR beta chain sequence. Authors' processing steps: Estimated nucleated cell counts came from reference gene primer amplification. Assay used: immunoSEQ multiplex PCR; TCRdb lists only in-frame clones, some missing. The V and J calls and clone size come from that table; D and trimming were worked out from the DNA. The sample includes approximately 240,000 clones, about 85% of them seen just once. V was pared by 4 bases and J by 1 base, with 7 bases of the junction left unmatched. Per germline, CDR1 MGHRA and CDR2 YSYEKL. The length of the CDR3 is 15 residues. This sample was included in a study of blood T cell repertoires in COVID-19. For the study at large: Researchers got acute and convalescent COVID-19 samples from the United States, Italy and Spain.

Sequenced sample: peripheral blood. The gene calls are TRBV4-1 and TRBJ2-7; TRBD1 aligns across 7 bases. This sequence originates from a man between 45 and 60 years old who had recovered from COVID-19. This CDR3 is CASSRNNRGSYEQYF. CDR3 DNA sequence: TGCGCCAGCAGCCGAAACAACAGGGGATCCTACGAGCAGTACTTC.